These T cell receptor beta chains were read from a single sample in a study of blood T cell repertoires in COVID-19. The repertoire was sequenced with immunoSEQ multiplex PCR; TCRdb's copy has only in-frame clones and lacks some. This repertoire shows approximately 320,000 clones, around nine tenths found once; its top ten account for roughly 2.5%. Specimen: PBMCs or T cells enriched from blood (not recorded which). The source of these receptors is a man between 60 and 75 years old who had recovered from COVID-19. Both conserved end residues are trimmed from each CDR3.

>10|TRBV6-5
ASSYSRGEAF
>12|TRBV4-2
ASSQARQGAEAF
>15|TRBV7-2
ASSLRLAGAVYNEQF
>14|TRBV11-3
ASSLDSGVAHNEQF
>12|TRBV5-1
ASSSTGGTYEQY
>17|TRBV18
ASSPRVPSGSYVSHEQF
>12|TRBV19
ASRRGLDVTEQF
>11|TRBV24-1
ATAGGNTDTQY
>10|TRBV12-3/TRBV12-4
ASSFHLYGYT
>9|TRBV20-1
SAGGIDEQY
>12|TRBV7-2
ASSSRGRDGEAF
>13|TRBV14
ASSQSAGDTGELF
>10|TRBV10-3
AARGSNYEQY
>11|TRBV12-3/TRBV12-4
ASREQGSTEAF
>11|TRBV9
ASSVGSGNEQF
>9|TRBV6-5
ASSFRGEQF
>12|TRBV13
ASRTGVRFPEAF
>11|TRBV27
ASSWASSSEQY
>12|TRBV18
ASSSEDRAYGYT
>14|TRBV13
ASSLGLTGLKETQY
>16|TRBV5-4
ASSLSSTGRTGNSPLH
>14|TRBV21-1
ATQKTGDSYNSPLH
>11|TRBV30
ACRVQGATEAF
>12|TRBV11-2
ASSYTNSYNEQF
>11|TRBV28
ASSTGVVTEAF
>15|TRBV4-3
ASSQEWGGISYNEQF
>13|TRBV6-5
ASRLGIRSADTQY
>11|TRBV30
AHTREGPDTQY
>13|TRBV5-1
ASSPGGVRDQPQH
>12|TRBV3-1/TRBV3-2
ASSQEQRNSPLH
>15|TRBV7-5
ARSLPRDFSFTDTQY
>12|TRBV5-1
ASKPGTGDQPQH
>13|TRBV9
ASSVEPLAGGELF
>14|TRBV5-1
ASSRILAGGPGEQF
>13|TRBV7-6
ASSYDRGSNYEQY
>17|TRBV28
ASTLTLGGGRAGANVLT
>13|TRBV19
AIKDKRGTGTEAF
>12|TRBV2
ASSRQGANTEAF
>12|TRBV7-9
ASSPGIGTDTQY
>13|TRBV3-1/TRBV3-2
ASSISSGGRETQY
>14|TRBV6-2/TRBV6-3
ASTPAGTSGNSEQF
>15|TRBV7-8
ASSLAWSGRGNTEAF
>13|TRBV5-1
ASSLAGAGTDTQY
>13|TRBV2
ASSDGGTGFEKLF
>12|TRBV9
ASSGSMGANTQY
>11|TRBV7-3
ASSPIGAFGYT
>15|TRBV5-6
ASSGETSGAPYNEQF
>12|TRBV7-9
ASSPRGSGTEAF
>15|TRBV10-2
ASNPGQGAVRNTEAF
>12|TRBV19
ASSSQGFDQPQH
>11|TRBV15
ATAESSYNEQF
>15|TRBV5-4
ASSLPGLGFSSETQY
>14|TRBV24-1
ATSGAGGSVYNEQF
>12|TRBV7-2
ASSLVRGPYGYT
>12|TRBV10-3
AISGGAQFGEQY